One sample yielded the 25 T cell receptor beta chains listed below, sequenced in a study of vaccination and CD4 T cells after COVID-19. The antigens for these receptors are not known. Noted treatment: roughly 10-day PBMC culture with coronavirus spike peptide pools or control peptides (ViraFEST assay). Cultured CD4+ T-cell DNA underwent Oncomine TCR Beta short-read sequencing. TCRdb independently ran MiXCR on the PCR reads; one entry per CDR3 protein. The table lists roughly 5,000 distinct CDR3 sequences, about 77% of them singletons. Sequencing input: CD4+ T cells from blood, cultured in vitro. The receptor source for this set is a human donor who had recovered from COVID-19.

The genes are TRBV20-1 and TRBJ1-2; no firm D call. Germline V lookup: CDR1 DFQATT, CDR2 SNEGSKA (reference sequence). The CDR3 totals 12 residues. V lost 1 base, J lost 1 base, and 4 bases lay in between. The CDR3 sequence is CSARVGNYGYTF. CDR3 bases: TGCAGTGCTAGAGTGGGTAACTATGGCTACACCTTC.

The chain carries TRBV6-1 and TRBJ2-2; possible D gene TRBD1, 6 bases. V dropped 8 bases and J dropped 0 bases, with 10 bases sitting between them. The CDR3 runs to 14 residues. CDR1 is MNHNS, CDR2 SASEGT, per germline. As DNA, the CDR3 is TGTGCCAGCCGCGAGGGGGCGAACACCGGGGAGCTGTTTTTT. Translation: CASREGANTGELFF.

This clonotype occurred a few times. The chain uses TRBV20-1 and TRBJ1-2; the D gene is possibly TRBD1 (5 bases). The CDR3 is 14 residues long. Germline values: CDR1 DFQATT, CDR2 SNEGSKA (reference sequence). V gave up 1 base and J gave up 4 bases, with 13 bases separating them. CDR3 region: CSARGGKESYGYTF. In DNA form, the CDR3 reads TGCAGTGCTAGAGGGGGGAAGGAGTCCTATGGCTACACCTTC.

The chain uses TRBV6-1 and TRBJ2-5; D may be TRBD1 (6 bases). V lost 6 bases, J lost 5 bases, and 13 bases lay in between. The CDR3 sequence is 13 residues long. Germline V gene sequence: CDR1 MNHNS, CDR2 SASEGT. The CDR3 sequence: CASRRQEGETQYF. The CDR3 coding sequence is TGTGCCAGCAGAAGACAGGAAGGGGAGACCCAGTACTTC.

This clonotype appeared once. This sequence joins TRBV27 and TRBJ2-7; 7 bases are a match to TRBD2. This CDR3 is built from 17 residues. Per the germline V gene, CDR1 is MNHEY and CDR2 is SMNVEV (reference sequence). Losses at the gene ends were 7 bases for V and 3 bases for J; bases not matched to a gene: 18. The CDR3 sequence is CASTPGYGLGGNYEQYF. The CDR3 DNA sequence: TGTGCCAGCACCCCGGGGTACGGCCTCGGGGGGAACTACGAGCAGTACTTC.

The chain employs TRBV20-1 and TRBJ1-1; TRBD1 might be the D (6 bases). Per the germline V gene, CDR1 is DFQATT and CDR2 is SNEGSKA (reference sequence). Trimming stripped 6 bases from V and 4 bases from J, with 18 bases between. CDR3 size: 14 residues. The DNA of the CDR3 is TGCAGTGCGCTGAACTGGGGGGGCGTCACTGAAGCTTTCTTT. Residues: CSALNWGGVTEAFF.

The rearrangement joins TRBV2 to TRBJ1-2; D remains unclear. This CDR3 contains 14 residues. Germline CDR1 is SNHLY and CDR2 is FYNNEI. V was trimmed by 5 bases and J by 2 bases, leaving 12 bases between them. CDR3 loop: CASSPRVKNYGYTF. The CDR3 coding sequence is TGTGCCAGCAGTCCCCGGGTAAAGAACTATGGCTACACCTTC.

V gene TRBV6-1 combines with J gene TRBJ1-5; D perhaps matches TRBD1 (5 bases). Trimming took off 7 bases at V and 5 bases at J, with 15 bases between the two ends. The CDR3 spans 14 residues. The germline V gene encodes CDR1 MNHNS and CDR2 SASEGT. CDR3 in amino acids: CASTEGRAHQPQHF. The CDR3 DNA is TGTGCCAGCACTGAGGGCAGGGCCCATCAGCCCCAGCATTTT.

The genes are TRBV20-1 and TRBJ1-3, with TRBD1 matching 12 bases. V shed 3 bases, J shed 5 bases, and the junction held 2 bases outside the gene matches. CDR1 and CDR2 from the germline V gene are DFQATT and SNEGSKA (reference sequence). This CDR3 comprises 14 residues. The CDR3 region has the DNA TGCAGTGCTAGCCGGGACAGGGGGCGAAACACCATATATTTT. This sequence encodes CSASRDRGRNTIYF.

The chain combines TRBV27 with TRBJ1-1; TRBD1 aligns across 11 bases. This CDR3 is 16 amino acids long. V lost 5 bases, J lost 4 bases, and 9 bases stayed unmatched. Germline assignment: CDR1 MNHEY and CDR2 SMNVEV (reference sequence). Here the CDR3 reads CASSTIPGQGGTEAFF. The CDR3 nucleotides read TGTGCCAGCAGTACTATTCCGGGACAGGGGGGCACTGAAGCTTTCTTT.

With regard to this clonotype: This may be a read error: a much more frequent sequence differs by one nucleotide. The chain joins TRBV11-3 to TRBJ2-1, with a weak D call TRBD2 (6 bases). Trimming stripped 1 base from V and 8 bases from J, with 12 bases between. Germline V gene lookup returns CDR1 SGHNT and CDR2 YENEEA. The CDR3 contains 14 residues. In DNA, the CDR3 is TGTGCCAGCAGCTTAGCGGAGGGGCATCATGAGCAGTTCTTC. Translated, it gives CASSLAEGHHEQFF.

This rearrangement joins TRBV7-2 to TRBJ1-2, with 7 nucleotides matching TRBD1. V lost 4 bases to trimming and J lost 8 bases; unmatched junction nucleotides: 7. The CDR3 is 13 amino acids. Germline V gene data show CDR1 as SGHTA and CDR2 as FQGNSA. CDR3: CASSSMTGSGYTF. The CDR3 DNA follows: TGTGCCAGCAGCTCCATGACAGGGAGCGGCTACACCTTC.

The chain links TRBV29-1 to TRBJ2-3; 8 bases line up with TRBD1. The V gene end was trimmed by 6 bases and the J gene end by 1 base; junction bases not matched to a gene: 9. The CDR3 is made up of 15 amino acids. The germline V gene has CDR1 SQVTM and CDR2 ANQGSEA. CDR3 sequence: CSVNTQGAGTDTQYF. In nucleotides, the CDR3 is TGCAGCGTCAATACCCAGGGGGCGGGCACAGATACGCAGTATTTT.

This rearrangement joins TRBV24-1 to TRBJ1-3; D is uncertain. CDR3 size: 13 residues. V shed 4 bases and J shed 2 bases, with 5 bases lying between them. Per germline, CDR1 KGHDR and CDR2 SFDVKD. CDR3 in DNA: TGTGCCACCAGTGAGGGCCCTGGAAACACCATATATTTT. The encoded protein is CATSEGPGNTIYF.

This clonotype has only one observation. The chain joins TRBV5-8 to TRBJ1-1, with D possibly TRBD1 on 5 matching bases. The CDR3 runs to 13 residues. Germline V gene data show CDR1 as SGHTS and CDR2 as YDEGEE. Deletions cut 2 bases from V and 7 bases from J, with 12 bases between. CDR3: CASSLYQGVEAFF. Written as DNA, the CDR3 is TGTGCCAGCAGCTTATATCAGGGCGTTGAAGCTTTCTTT.

The chain carries TRBV25-1 and TRBJ1-6, with D perhaps matching TRBD1 (5 bases). V was clipped by 2 bases and J by 5 bases, with 10 bases between them. Germline values: CDR1 MGHDK, CDR2 SYGVNS. This CDR3 is built from 15 residues. CDR3 DNA sequence: TGTGCCAGCAGTGAACTAGACAGCAATAATTCACCCCTCCACTTT. It yields the protein CASSELDSNNSPLHF.

This clonotype has only a few counts. V usage is TRBV6-5 and J usage is TRBJ1-1; the D gene is possibly TRBD1 (5 bases). CDR1 and CDR2 (germline): MNHEY, SVGAGI. The CDR3 totals 16 residues. V lost 2 bases to trimming and J lost 0 bases, with 13 bases between them. CDR3 DNA: TGTGCCAGCAGTTACACTTCGGGGCGGATGAACACTGAAGCTTTCTTT. Translation: CASSYTSGRMNTEAFF.

The genes are TRBV19 and TRBJ2-5; the D gene is possibly TRBD1 (7 bases). V gave up 6 bases and J gave up 5 bases, with 19 bases separating them. CDR3 length equals 15 residues. Germline V gives CDR1 LNHDA, CDR2 SQIVND (reference sequence). In DNA, the CDR3 is TGTGCCAGTAGCCCCTCGGAGGGGGCGCGGGAGACCCAGTACTTC. This translates into CASSPSEGARETQYF.

The chain joins TRBV20-1 to TRBJ1-1; D may be TRBD1 (6 bases). The CDR3 consists of 13 residues. Germline V gene data show CDR1 as DFQATT and CDR2 as SNEGSKA (reference sequence). V gave up 6 bases and J gave up 2 bases, with 13 bases separating them. CDR3 amino acids: CSATRQVNTEAFF. DNA for the CDR3: TGCAGTGCCACTAGACAGGTTAACACTGAAGCTTTCTTT.

This rearrangement joins TRBV20-1 to TRBJ1-1; 11 positions agree with TRBD1. J gave up 4 bases and V 2 bases, and 9 bases lay outside the gene matches. The CDR3 runs to 16 residues. The germline CDR1 and CDR2 sequences are DFQATT and SNEGSKA (reference sequence). CDR3: CSARPRDRGASTEAFF. In nucleotides, the CDR3 is TGCAGTGCTAGACCCCGGGACAGGGGGGCCAGCACTGAAGCTTTCTTT.

CDR3 DNA: TGTGCCAGCAGCTCCCCAGTGGGACCTGCTTTGGAGACCCAGTACTTC. It encodes CASSSPVGPALETQYF. V is TRBV5-6 and J is TRBJ2-5; either TRBD1 or TRBD2 may fit D (5 bases each). Germline-derived CDR1 and CDR2 are SGHDT and YYEEEE. V was trimmed by 3 bases and J by 5 bases, leaving 20 bases between them. The CDR3 sequence is 16 residues long.

About this clonotype: The germline gene is not matched at one end of the junction; a read error may be the cause. CDR3 DNA: TGTGCCAGCAGTCCTTGGGACGGAAACACCGAAGCTTTCTTT. Its protein product is CASSPWDGNTEAFF. The J gene is TRBJ1-1, the V gene TRBV28, with D possibly matching TRBD1 (5 bases). Per germline, CDR1 MDHEN and CDR2 SYDVKM. The CDR3 is made up of 14 amino acids.

The chain is built from TRBV20-1 and TRBJ1-5, with TRBD1 matching over 8 bases. V trimming: 5 bases; J trimming: 3 bases; junction bases outside the gene matches: 9. The CDR3 has 15 amino acids. The V gene's germline CDR1 is DFQATT and CDR2 SNEGSKA (reference sequence). The CDR3 sequence: CSASTSGGYNQPQHF. The CDR3 region has the DNA TGCAGTGCTTCAACTTCAGGGGGCTACAATCAGCCCCAGCATTTT.

This sequence joins TRBV6-1 and TRBJ1-5; D gene unclear. V was trimmed by 6 bases and J by 2 bases, leaving 11 bases between them. Germline loops: CDR1 MNHNS, CDR2 SASEGT. The CDR3 sequence is 14 residues long. The CDR3 nucleotides are TGTGCCAGCAGCCCCCCCGGGGGCAATCAGCCCCAGCATTTT. This codes for CASSPPGGNQPQHF.

The chain carries TRBV6-5 and TRBJ2-5; tentative D call: TRBD1 (5 bases). Germline CDR1 and CDR2: MNHEY and SVGAGI. The CDR3 contains 14 residues. Trimming took off 2 bases at V and 1 base at J, with 8 bases between the two ends. CDR3 bases: TGTGCCAGCAGTTACGACAGAACCCAAGAGACCCAGTACTTC. Its protein product is CASSYDRTQETQYF.